A single sample gave rise to the 30 T cell receptor beta chains below, sequenced in a study of a mutant IDH1 vaccine in newly diagnosed glioma. No antigen has been assigned to these receptors. Clones were read by immunoSEQ multiplex PCR, and TCRdb kept only the in-frame ones, dropping some. The sample holds 110,000 or so clones, roughly 90% seen once. Time point given: week 11, during vaccination. Doses consisted of 300 ug of mutant IDH1 20-mer peptide each, paired with topical imiquimod. The sequencing used PBMCs, collected from a glioma patient whose treatment included an IDH1 peptide vaccine. These receptors all come from a woman aged 45-60 years with glioma.

This clone was counted a few times. The V gene is TRBV30, the J gene TRBJ1-1; D perhaps matches TRBD1 (6 bases). The V and J ends lost 5 bases and 0 bases respectively, with 13 bases between them. Looked up from germline, CDR1 is GTSNPN and CDR2 is SVGIG (reference sequence). This CDR3 has 14 residues. In DNA form, the CDR3 reads TGTGCCTGGGGCTCCGGGGGCTTGAACACTGAAGCTTTCTTT. Its protein product is CAWGSGGLNTEAFF.

V is TRBV2 and J is TRBJ2-7; D ambiguous. The CDR3 consists of 13 residues. Trimming took 4 bases from V and 2 from J, leaving 9 bases between them. Germline V gives CDR1 SNHLY, CDR2 FYNNEI. CDR3 in amino acids: CASSGQIPYEQYF. In DNA, the CDR3 is TGTGCCAGCAGTGGTCAGATCCCCTACGAGCAGTACTTC.

This clone was recorded once. V is TRBV10-3 and J is TRBJ1-5; D not certain. The germline CDR1 and CDR2 sequences are ENHRY and SYGVKD. The CDR3 spans 15 residues. V was shortened by 3 bases and J by 0 bases, with 9 bases between the two germline ends. The CDR3 DNA is TGTGCCATCAGTGATTCGGGGAATAGCAATCAGCCCCAGCATTTT. Protein sequence: CAISDSGNSNQPQHF.

This sequence joins TRBV28 and TRBJ2-7; D is perhaps TRBD2 (6 bases). This CDR3 comprises 15 residues. Germline CDR1 and CDR2: MDHEN and SYDVKM. The germline V and J ends were trimmed by 5 bases and 5 bases, with 19 bases remaining between them. The CDR3 here is CASSPEGLRPHEQYF. The CDR3 DNA reads as TGTGCCAGCAGTCCAGAGGGACTCCGGCCCCACGAGCAGTACTTC.

CDR3 DNA sequence: TGCGCCAGCCGCCGTCAGGGAGACGTCACTGAAGCTTTCTTT. Translated: CASRRQGDVTEAFF. This sequence joins TRBV5-1 and TRBJ1-1; a weak D match, TRBD1 (5 bases). V was clipped by 7 bases and J by 4 bases, with 17 bases between them. Germline CDR1 SGHRS, CDR2 YFSETQ. The CDR3 is 14 amino acids.

The chain combines TRBV7-2 with TRBJ1-3, with TRBD1 matching 9 bases. The CDR3 spans 15 residues. Germline lookup yields CDR1 SGHTA and CDR2 FQGNSA. Trimming cost V 1 base and J 4 bases; bases outside gene matches: 2. The CDR3 sequence is CASSLDRGLGNTIYF. The DNA for the CDR3 is TGTGCCAGCAGCTTAGACAGGGGGCTCGGAAACACCATATATTTT.

The chain has TRBV5-3 and TRBJ1-2; 9 bases line up with TRBD1. TRBV5-3 is labeled an ORF, and its function is uncertain. This CDR3 region has 17 residues. Losses at the gene ends were 3 bases for V and 1 base for J; bases not matched to a gene: 10. In DNA, the CDR3 is TGTGCCAGAAGCTCCCCCGGGACAGGGATCGATAACTATGGCTACACCTTC. This encodes CARSSPGTGIDNYGYTF.

V gene TRBV28 combines with J gene TRBJ1-5, with D unresolved. CDR3 length: 13 amino acids. Germline values: CDR1 MDHEN, CDR2 SYDVKM. Deletions cut 1 base from V and 4 bases from J, with 5 bases between. The CDR3 DNA reads TGTGCCAGCAGTTTATTTGAAAATCAGCCCCAGCATTTT. Protein: CASSLFENQPQHF.

The V and J genes are TRBV19 and TRBJ2-3; D not resolved. CDR1 is LNHDA, CDR2 SQIVND, per germline (reference sequence). This CDR3 contains 14 residues. V was pared by 0 bases and J by 6 bases, with 10 bases between. The chain's CDR3 is CASSIDNPTDTQYF. The CDR3 DNA reads TGTGCCAGTAGTATAGATAACCCGACGGATACGCAGTATTTT.

This clone was found once. The chain employs TRBV28 and TRBJ1-5, with 7 positions matching TRBD1. Per germline, CDR1 MDHEN and CDR2 SYDVKM. The length of the CDR3 is 16 residues. The V segment lost 7 bases and the J segment 0 bases; nucleotides outside the gene matches: 9. CDR3 in amino acids: CASIQLGTDSNQPQHF. The CDR3 region has the DNA TGTGCCAGCATCCAGCTCGGGACAGATAGCAATCAGCCCCAGCATTTT. Full variable domain (missing parts from reference TRBV28 and TRBJ1-5): DVKVTQSSRYLVKRTGEKVFLECVQDMDHENMFWYRQDPGLGLRLIYFSYDVKMKEKGDIPEGYSVSREKKERFSLILESASTNQTSMYLCASIQLGTDSNQPQHFGDGTRLSIL.

The rearrangement joins TRBV27 to TRBJ1-1; unclear D gene. The CDR3 is made up of 13 amino acids. Trimming took 3 bases from V and 1 from J, leaving 6 bases between them. Germline CDR1 is MNHEY and CDR2 is SMNVEV (reference sequence). CDR3: CASSFHGNTEAFF. The DNA of the CDR3 is TGTGCCAGCAGTTTTCACGGGAACACTGAAGCTTTCTTT.

This rearrangement joins TRBV11-2 to TRBJ2-7, with D unresolved. Germline assignment: CDR1 SGHAT and CDR2 FQNNGV. The V end was cut by 3 bases, the J end by 5 bases, with 11 bases between. The CDR3 is 13 amino acids. The CDR3 nucleotides read TGTGCCAGCAGCTTGCTAATTAGGCACGAGCAGTACTTC. Translation: CASSLLIRHEQYF.

This chain uses TRBV28 with TRBJ1-3; D call uncertain. The germline V gene has CDR1 MDHEN and CDR2 SYDVKM. There are 16 residues in the CDR3. With 2 bases removed from V and 0 bases from J, the gap between germline ends came to 11 bases. CDR3 in amino acids: CASSLTVPNSGNTIYF. The CDR3 DNA follows: TGTGCCAGCAGTTTAACAGTGCCCAACTCTGGAAACACCATATATTTT.

This chain uses TRBV19 with TRBJ1-5, with a tentative D call TRBD1 (5 bases). This CDR3 region has 15 residues. V lost 2 bases and J 3 bases, leaving 11 bases between the germline ends. Germline-derived CDR1 and CDR2 are LNHDA and SQIVND (reference sequence). In nucleotides, the CDR3 is TGTGCCAGTAGTATACCTTGGGGGTACAATCAGCCCCAGCATTTT. Protein sequence: CASSIPWGYNQPQHF.

The chain couples TRBV19 to TRBJ1-5; no clear D gene. Germline V CDR1 and CDR2: LNHDA, SQIVND (reference sequence). The V and J ends lost 1 base and 1 base respectively, with 8 bases between them. This CDR3 is built from 15 residues. The CDR3 DNA sequence: TGTGCCAGTAGTATAGGTTCGAGAAGCAATCAGCCCCAGCATTTT. The encoded protein is CASSIGSRSNQPQHF.

The chain couples TRBV6-4 to TRBJ2-3, with a possible D match to TRBD2 (5 bases). V dropped 3 bases and J dropped 3 bases, with 7 bases sitting between them. Germline CDR1 and CDR2: MRHNA and SNTAGT. The CDR3 loop spans 13 amino acids. The CDR3 nucleotides are TGTGCCAGCAGTGAGGGCGGGACAGATACGCAGTATTTT. It codes for CASSEGGTDTQYF.

This clone was found once. V gene TRBV15 combines with J gene TRBJ1-3; D is uncertain. The germline CDR1 and CDR2 sequences are LNHNV and YYDKDF (reference sequence). The CDR3 has 17 amino acids. V was trimmed by 0 bases and J by 0 bases, leaving 12 bases between them. The CDR3 loop is CATSRDPQISSGNTIYF. The CDR3, as DNA: TGTGCCACCAGCAGAGATCCCCAGATAAGCTCTGGAAACACCATATATTTT.

This rearrangement joins TRBV27 to TRBJ2-7; 13 positions agree with TRBD2. Germline CDR1 MNHEY, CDR2 SMNVEV (reference sequence). V lost 6 bases to trimming and J lost 3 bases; unmatched junction nucleotides: 11. The CDR3 extends over 17 amino acids. This CDR3 is CASSSGTSGTRGYEQYF. CDR3 sequence (DNA): TGTGCCAGCAGCTCCGGGACTAGCGGGACTAGGGGCTACGAGCAGTACTTC.

This CDR3 reads CASRGHTAGGNTIYF. In DNA form, the CDR3 reads TGTGCCAGCAGGGGACACACGGCTGGTGGAAACACCATATATTTT. V gene TRBV2 combines with J gene TRBJ1-3; D might be TRBD1 (6 bases). The length of the CDR3 is 15 residues. Germline V gene sequence: CDR1 SNHLY, CDR2 FYNNEI. V was clipped by 6 bases and J by 3 bases, with 15 bases between them. The whole variable domain, filled in from reference TRBV2 and TRBJ1-3, reads EPEVTQTPSHQVTQMGQEVILRCVPISNHLYFYWYRQILGQKVEFLVSFYNNEISEKSEIFDDQFSVERPDGSNFTLKIRSTKLEDSAMYFCASRGHTAGGNTIYFGEGSWLTVV.

CDR3 nucleotide sequence: TGTGCCAGCAGTCCATCAGGGTTCGGTGGCTACACCTTC. This sequence encodes CASSPSGFGGYTF. V usage is TRBV28 and J usage is TRBJ1-2; D possibly corresponds to TRBD1 (5 bases). CDR3 length: 13 amino acids. Looked up from germline, CDR1 is MDHEN and CDR2 is SYDVKM. The germline V and J ends were trimmed by 5 bases and 7 bases, with 14 bases remaining between them.

The chain carries TRBV10-2 and TRBJ1-5; D might be TRBD1 (6 bases). Looked up from germline, CDR1 is WSHSY and CDR2 is SAAADI. Trimming stripped 5 bases from V and 0 bases from J, with 11 bases between. This CDR3 is built from 15 residues. DNA for the CDR3: TGCGCCAGCAGTTCGACAGGATATAGCAATCAGCCCCAGCATTTT. Its translation: CASSSTGYSNQPQHF.

This chain links TRBV19 with TRBJ2-7; D might be TRBD2 (5 bases). The CDR3 length is 12 residues. CDR1 LNHDA and CDR2 SQIVND come from the germline V gene (reference sequence). V shed 6 bases and J shed 0 bases, with 6 bases lying between them. The CDR3 sequence is CASSGVSYEQYF. The CDR3 nucleotides read TGTGCCAGTAGCGGGGTCTCCTACGAGCAGTACTTC.

The chain joins TRBV29-1 to TRBJ2-2; 7 nucleotides match TRBD1. Germline lookup yields CDR1 SQVTM and CDR2 ANQGSEA. The CDR3 runs 14 residues. V trimming: 2 bases; J trimming: 5 bases; junction bases outside the gene matches: 5. The CDR3 here is CSVEPQGKTGELFF. The CDR3 DNA reads as TGCAGCGTTGAACCACAGGGGAAGACCGGGGAGCTGTTTTTT.

As DNA, the CDR3 is TGTGCCAGCAGCGGCAGGGGTACCTACGAGCAGTACTTC. Translated, it gives CASSGRGTYEQYF. V and J are TRBV14 and TRBJ2-5; D is possibly TRBD1 (6 bases). The J call may be mistaken, given a closer DNA end match to TRBJ2-7. Germline CDR1 and CDR2: SGHDN and FVKESK. The CDR3 runs 13 residues.

This clone was seen just once. This chain connects TRBV30 to TRBJ1-2; tentatively, D is TRBD1 (6 bases). The CDR3 length is 13 residues. Trimming took off 0 bases at V and 6 bases at J, with 11 bases between the two ends. In germline, CDR1 is GTSNPN, CDR2 SVGIG (reference sequence). As DNA, the CDR3 is TGTGCCTGGAGTGTACAAGCAGGGGATGGCTACACCTTC. Protein sequence: CAWSVQAGDGYTF.

The chain combines TRBV28 with TRBJ1-4; 7 bases line up with TRBD1. The CDR3 sequence is 14 residues long. J lost 3 bases, V lost 4 bases, and 2 bases had no gene match. CDR1 and CDR2 from the germline V gene are MDHEN and SYDVKM. CDR3 sequence reads: CASSSGTANEKLFF. The CDR3 DNA reads as TGTGCCAGCAGTTCCGGGACAGCTAATGAAAAACTGTTTTTT.

The CDR3 DNA reads as TGTGCCTGCGCCTCGGGACATTTGAGCACAGATACGCAGTATTTT. Translating it yields CACASGHLSTDTQYF. This sequence joins TRBV30 and TRBJ2-3; D possibly corresponds to TRBD1 (6 bases). Germline lookup yields CDR1 GTSNPN and CDR2 SVGIG (reference sequence). The CDR3 length is 15 residues. V was trimmed by 6 bases and J by 0 bases, leaving 16 bases between them.

The rearrangement joins TRBV19 to TRBJ2-2; 11 nucleotides line up with TRBD1. This CDR3 comprises 16 residues. After removal of 5 bases from V and 5 bases from J, the junction contained 7 bases not matched to a gene. Germline V gene sequence: CDR1 LNHDA, CDR2 SQIVND (reference sequence). Here the CDR3 reads CASSDPGQGVTGELFF. CDR3 nucleotides: TGTGCCAGTAGTGACCCGGGACAGGGGGTTACCGGGGAGCTGTTTTTT.

The V and J genes are TRBV28 and TRBJ2-5; D is unclear. Germline V lookup: CDR1 MDHEN, CDR2 SYDVKM. CDR3 length equals 14 residues. V dropped 4 bases and J dropped 2 bases, with 11 bases sitting between them. CDR3 nucleotides: TGTGCCAGCAGTTCCTCGGCTTATCAAGAGACCCAGTACTTC. Its protein product is CASSSSAYQETQYF.

The chain joins TRBV7-9 to TRBJ2-7; 7 bases fit TRBD2. Germline V CDR1 and CDR2: SEHNR, FQNEAQ (reference sequence). J gave up 3 bases and V 6 bases, and 8 bases lay outside the gene matches. The CDR3 is 14 amino acids. This chain's CDR3 is CASRDNSGFYEQYF. Written as DNA, the CDR3 is TGTGCCAGCAGGGACAATAGCGGGTTCTACGAGCAGTACTTC.